This is a list of T cell receptor beta chains from one sample in a study of T cell responses to AZD1222 COVID-19 vaccine. The method was immunoSEQ multiplex PCR; TCRdb's version includes in-frame clones alone and lacks a portion of them. The sample comprises roughly 150,000 clones, about 92% of which are singletons, and roughly 6% rests with the top ten. This specimen was peripheral blood, taken 28 days after the second AZD1222 dose. The receptors here all came from an adult who received the AZD1222 COVID-19 vaccine. CDR3s include the opening cysteine and the closing phenylalanine or tryptophan. A D gene is named only where the DNA matches it firmly. Size values are once, few and many counts, or a class for expanded clones, and some rows have none.

j_call cdr3_length d_call clone_size v_call cdr3_aa cdr3_nt
TRBJ2-7 16 TRBD2 - TRBV7-2 CASSFETSGRSQEQYF TGTGCCAGCAGCTTCGAGACTAGCGGGAGATCTCAGGAGCAGTACTTC
TRBJ2-2 14 TRBD2 - TRBV6-6 CASWTSGNTGELFF TGTGCCAGCTGGACTAGCGGGAACACCGGGGAGCTGTTTTTT
TRBJ1-5 16 - - TRBV7-2 CASSLAVVQENQPQHF TGTGCCAGCAGCTTAGCTGTTGTACAGGAGAATCAGCCCCAGCATTTT
TRBJ1-4 14 - - TRBV7-9 CASSLRGGDEKLFF TGTGCCAGCAGCTTACGTGGGGGCGATGAAAAACTGTTTTTT
TRBJ1-2 15 TRBD1 - TRBV9 CASSVDPGQGYGYTF TGTGCCAGCAGCGTCGACCCGGGACAGGGCTATGGCTACACCTTC
TRBJ1-6 16 - few TRBV18 CASSAYRAENNSPLHF TGTGCCAGCTCAGCCTACAGGGCGGAAAATAATTCACCCCTCCACTTT
TRBJ2-3 15 TRBD2 once TRBV7-2 CASSWASGWTDTQYF TGTGCCAGCAGCTGGGCTAGCGGGTGGACAGATACGCAGTATTTT
TRBJ1-5 12 - - TRBV2 CASSGEGQPQHF TGTGCCAGCAGTGGAGAAGGTCAGCCCCAGCATTTT
TRBJ2-3 12 - - TRBV6-2/TRBV6-3 CASSYSKDTQYF TGTGCCAGCAGTTACTCGAAGGATACGCAGTATTTT
TRBJ2-7 14 TRBD1 - TRBV7-9 CASSSQGAVYEQYF TGTGCCAGCAGCTCACAGGGGGCGGTCTACGAGCAGTACTTC
TRBJ1-5 16 - - TRBV7-9 CASSSSVGSSNQPQHF TGTGCCAGCAGCAGTAGCGTTGGCAGTAGCAATCAGCCCCAGCATTTT
TRBJ1-4 13 - - TRBV7-8 CASSPTGMEKLFF TGTGCCAGCAGCCCTACGGGGATGGAAAAACTGTTTTTT
TRBJ1-5 14 TRBD1 once TRBV19 CASDRESSNQPQHF TGTGCGAGCGACAGGGAGTCTAGCAATCAGCCCCAGCATTTT
TRBJ2-7 13 - - TRBV12-5 CASGLVQGGEQYF TGTGCTAGTGGTTTGGTACAGGGTGGCGAGCAGTACTTC